What follows are 11 T cell receptor beta chains derived from one specimen sequenced in a study of blood T cells in healthy people across ages. A second PCR, run for about 7 to 12 cycles, used a sample-barcoded 5' primer plus a J-beta primer mix. TCRdb independently ran MiXCR on the 5' RACE reads; one entry per CDR3 protein. The table has some 1 million distinct CDR3 sequences, around 43% seen once. The sequencing input was blood. The receptors originated from a woman aged 60-70 years in good health.

The V and J genes are TRBV12-3 or TRBV12-4 and TRBJ2-5; the match to TRBD1 covers 7 bases. The CDR3 is 14 residues long. The ends lost 6 bases at V and 4 bases at J; junction bases unmatched: 8. Here the CDR3 reads CASSRQGWRETQYF. The DNA for the CDR3 is TGTGCCAGCAGCCGACAGGGATGGCGAGAGACCCAGTACTTC.

The chain's CDR3 is CSARDPWTSGNYEQYF. The CDR3 nucleotides are TGCAGTGCTAGAGACCCATGGACTAGCGGGAACTACGAGCAGTACTTC. The gene calls are TRBV20-1 and TRBJ2-7, with 12 bases aligning to TRBD2. The trim removed 0 bases at V and 3 bases at J, leaving 6 bases unmatched. CDR3 length equals 16 residues. Germline assignment: CDR1 DFQATT and CDR2 SNEGSKA (reference sequence).

This clonotype was detected only once. The chain carries TRBV7-9 and TRBJ2-1; 8 bases match TRBD2. The end of the DNA fits TRBJ2-7 better, so the J call may be wrong. The CDR3 spans 15 residues. Germline loops: CDR1 SEHNR, CDR2 FQNEAQ (reference sequence). The CDR3 region is CASSLEREWGDEQYF. CDR3 in DNA: TGTGCCAGCAGCTTAGAGCGGGAGTGGGGGGATGAGCAGTACTTC.

This clonotype was detected only a few times. The genes are TRBV12-3 or TRBV12-4 and TRBJ2-7; D perhaps matches TRBD1 (5 bases). V dropped 6 bases and J dropped 3 bases, with 18 bases sitting between them. The CDR3 covers 15 residues. The CDR3 here is CASSTEETTVYEQYF. CDR3 sequence (DNA): TGTGCCAGCAGCACCGAAGAAACGACAGTCTACGAGCAGTACTTC.

V gene TRBV20-1 combines with J gene TRBJ2-7; 7 bases fit TRBD1. Germline assignment: CDR1 DFQATT and CDR2 SNEGSKA (reference sequence). V was pared by 8 bases and J by 2 bases, with 3 bases of the junction left unmatched. CDR3 length: 11 amino acids. DNA of the CDR3: TGCAGTTTGACAGGGACCTACGAGCAGTACTTC. This encodes CSLTGTYEQYF.

This chain uses TRBV20-1 with TRBJ2-1; 9 bases are shared with TRBD2. The DNA matches TRBJ2-7 better at its end, which makes the J call doubtful. Per germline, CDR1 DFQATT and CDR2 SNEGSKA (reference sequence). This CDR3 has 15 residues. The CDR3 protein is CSARKGAGGFDEQYF. DNA of the CDR3: TGCAGTGCTAGAAAGGGAGCGGGAGGCTTCGACGAGCAGTACTTC.

The V call is TRBV29-1, the J call TRBJ2-1; D unresolved. The CDR3 is 13 residues long. The ends were cut back, 4 bases at V and 0 bases at J, with 7 bases in the middle. Germline V lookup: CDR1 SQVTM, CDR2 ANQGSEA. Here the CDR3 DNA reads TGCAGCGTTGCGGGCCACTCCTACAATGAGCAGTTCTTC. It codes for CSVAGHSYNEQFF.

The chain carries TRBV6-5 and TRBJ2-1, with a weak D call TRBD2 (6 bases). Trimming took 7 bases from V and 5 from J, leaving 12 bases between them. CDR1 and CDR2 (germline): MNHEY, SVGAGI. The CDR3 contains 13 residues. CDR3 sequence: CASKLAPNNEQFF. In nucleotides, the CDR3 is TGTGCCAGCAAACTAGCTCCCAACAATGAGCAGTTCTTC.

The CDR3 reads CSVEMGVVNIQYF. In nucleotides, the CDR3 is TGCAGCGTTGAGATGGGGGTTGTGAACATTCAGTACTTC. The V and J genes are TRBV29-1 and TRBJ2-4, with D possibly called TRBD1 or TRBD2 (5 bases each). This CDR3 contains 13 residues. From germline, CDR1 is SQVTM and CDR2 ANQGSEA. The V end was cut by 3 bases, the J end by 7 bases, with 13 bases between.

The rearrangement links TRBV5-6 to TRBJ1-6; D remains ambiguous. Looked up from germline, CDR1 is SGHDT and CDR2 is YYEEEE. With 4 bases removed from V and 10 bases from J, the gap between germline ends came to 12 bases. The CDR3 has 13 amino acids. CDR3 coding DNA: TGTGCCAGCAGCCGGGCCGACTCGTCACCCCTCCACTTT. It translates to CASSRADSSPLHF.

V and J are TRBV25-1 and TRBJ2-5; D is ambiguous. CDR1 and CDR2 (germline): MGHDK, SYGVNS. The CDR3 contains 12 residues. V lost 2 bases and J lost 5, with 6 bases in between. CDR3 nucleotide sequence: TGTGCCAGCAGTGAACCAGCGGAGACCCAGTACTTC. Amino acids: CASSEPAETQYF.